This TCR beta chain is drawn from a study of blood T cell repertoires in COVID-19. Study-level background: Acute and convalescent COVID-19 specimens originated in the United States, Italy and Spain.

The germline gives CDR1 SEHNR, CDR2 FQNEAQ (reference sequence). Trimming removed 5 bases at V and 5 bases at J, with 16 bases between. The CDR3 runs to 14 residues. Study processing details: Estimates of nucleated cell counts were drawn from the amplification of reference gene primers. TCRdb's copy holds only in-frame clones and misses some; the assay was immunoSEQ multiplex PCR. That table gives V, J and clone size, and the DNA gave D and trimming. The data contain more than 90,000 clones, about 74% of them singletons. The rearrangement joins TRBV7-9 to TRBJ2-7; D possibly corresponds to TRBD1 (5 bases). The TCR was taken from an older man with acute or convalescent COVID-19. The sample comprised peripheral blood. The CDR3 region is CASSLGHDGDEQYF. CDR3 coding DNA: TGTGCCAGCAGCCTAGGACATGATGGCGACGAGCAGTACTTC.